The present T cell receptor beta chain was sequenced within a study of vaccination effects on CD4 cells after COVID-19 (dated by TCRdb to the early 2020s). Turning to the overall study: Across the study, the median time from the second dose to post-vaccine sampling was 72 days (range 14 to 241). Altogether, some 10 COVID-19 convalescent patients and several SARS-CoV-2-naive healthy vaccine recipients made up the full study. The Oncomine TCR Beta short-read assay on an Illumina iSeq 100 was used to sequence cultures from other donors in the study. SARS-CoV-2 spike-specific CD4+ TCR repertoires were compared before and after mRNA vaccination in COVID-19 convalescent patients and in infection-naive vaccine recipients.

There are 15 amino acids in the CDR3, from cysteine to phenylalanine inclusive. Only the CDR3 part of the read is kept: 45 bases, read in frame from the first base. V is pared back by 1 base and J by 5 bases, with 14 bases lying between the germline termini. The germline V gene encodes CDR1 LGHDT and CDR2 YNNKEL (reference sequence). The ViraFEST assay stimulated PBMC with viral peptide pools and then used TCR sequencing to identify antigen-specific CD4+ T cell clonotypes by expansion. After around 10 days of culture, CD4+ T cells were isolated with the EasySep CD4+ T cell isolation kit. Each participant got two doses of an mRNA SARS-CoV-2 vaccine, either BNT162b2 or mRNA-1273. Healthy vaccine recipients had no prior SARS-CoV-2 infection, confirmed by negative nucleocapsid antibodies before and after vaccination. Each well held more than 1.5 million PBMC cultured in IMDM containing about 5.4% human AB serum, 8.5 to 10 IU/ml IL-2 and gentamicin, along with roughly 10 ug/ml peptides. Half of the culture medium was replaced with fresh IL-2-containing medium on days 3 and 7. Unless noted otherwise, every peptide stimulation condition was grown in triplicate wells. Using Ficoll-Paque Plus gradient centrifugation, PBMC were separated from whole blood and then either used fresh or cryopreserved at -140C. Overlapping peptide pools spanned the spike proteins of SARS-CoV-2 and the common cold coronaviruses HCoV-NL63, HCoV-OC43 and HCoV-229E. The QIAamp micro DNA kit was used to extract genomic DNA from the cultured CD4+ T cells.

With respect to this clone: This receptor's antigen is unknown. The input lacks base qualities; no much larger clone sits a single base away.

What the study reported, not specific to this receptor: In healthy vaccine recipients, vaccine-induced clones were almost all SARS-CoV-2 mono-reactive, with only 1 of 255 being cross-reactive with common cold coronaviruses. Limitations of the study were the small number of convalescent patients and the absence of early post-infection timepoints. At late post-vaccination timepoints, both infection-induced and vaccine-induced clones showed marked clonal contraction, consistent with waning T cell responses.

Libraries were built with the immunoSEQ multiplex PCR assay. DNA from the cultured, isolated CD4+ T cells was subjected to TCR beta CDR3 sequencing. Per the original workflow: The analysis removed non-productive TCR sequences, trimmed reads to the CDR3 region, and retained only CDR3s that were 7 or more amino acids long. Antigen-specific clonotypes were identified with the MANAFEST web app by comparing expansion in peptide wells against reference cultures. For clones to be considered positive, expansion at FDR<0.05 versus reference and all other wells, an odds ratio above 5, and a frequency above 0.1% in two replicate wells were required. A clonotype was called cross-reactive if it was significantly expanded both in SARS-CoV-2 spike wells and in at least one common cold coronavirus spike condition. Using the stringdist R package, CDR3 similarity was measured by Levenshtein distance, and unrooted trees were constructed with ape in R 3.6.1. Held by TCRdb, this immuneACCESS table contains in-frame sequences only and omits some clones. Under half of the omission traces to an unresolved V gene where checked; the cause of the rest is unknown. V, J and clone size reflect that table, while D and trimming were determined from the DNA. The sample yields 60,000 to 85,000 clones; about 74% were counted once. The ten largest clones represent less than 2% of the sample.

The V and J segments used are TRBV3-1 (or the pseudogene TRBV3-2) and TRBJ1-2; the D gene cannot be resolved reliably. The sequencing used CD4+ T cells from PBMCs cultured with HCoV-229E spike peptides, collected after COVID-19 vaccination. Reading the label with the study, this specimen's cell subset or site is: HCoV-229E spike overlapping peptide pool stimulation. This clonotype originated in a human donor who received a COVID-19 vaccine. The CDR3 region has the sequence CASSQVAQARYGYTF. The DNA sequence reads TGTGCCAGCAGCCAAGTAGCCCAGGCCCGATATGGCTACACCTTC.